Below, 8 T cell receptor beta chains from the same sample are listed, as sequenced in a study of identical twins. TCRdb reanalysed the 5' RACE reads using MiXCR and keeps one entry per CDR3 protein. The sample includes 540,000 or so distinct CDR3 sequences, approximately 20% of them seen just once. These same records also appear under a second study, on yellow fever vaccine responses in identical twins.

Sequences were obtained from CD4+ T cells sorted from blood. The receptor source for this set is a woman aged 18-30 years in good health.

At least ten counts were recorded for this clonotype. The chain is built from TRBV4-1 and TRBJ2-3; no firm D call. Trimming pared 0 bases from V and 1 base from J, leaving 8 bases between. Germline-derived CDR1 and CDR2 are MGHRA and YSYEKL. CDR3 length: 15 residues. DNA for the CDR3: TGCGCCAGCAGCCAAGAGTTATCGGGCACAGATACGCAGTATTTT. Protein sequence: CASSQELSGTDTQYF.

J is TRBJ2-2 and V is TRBV29-1; the D is unclear. CDR3 length: 14 residues. Germline V gene data show CDR1 as SQVTM and CDR2 as ANQGSEA. Trimming stripped 4 bases from V and 2 bases from J, with 11 bases between. The CDR3 nucleotides read TGCAGCGTTGCCTCCGGGCCTAACACCGGGGAGCTGTTTTTT. It translates to CSVASGPNTGELFF.

The chain couples TRBV25-1 to TRBJ2-3; 8 nucleotides agree with TRBD2. CDR1 and CDR2 from the germline V gene are MGHDK and SYGVNS. The CDR3 has 15 residues. After removal of 4 bases from V and 9 bases from J, the junction contained 12 bases not matched to a gene. The CDR3 region has the DNA TGTGCCAGCAGTGTGGGGGCGGGGGGTGGCTCAACGCAGTATTTT. Translation: CASSVGAGGGSTQYF.

This chain connects TRBV6-1 to TRBJ2-1; D is ambiguous. The CDR3 covers 13 residues. Germline CDR1 and CDR2: MNHNS and SASEGT. Trimming took 1 base from V and 12 from J, leaving 13 bases between them. The CDR3 loop reads CASSEGLSRGQFF. In DNA, the CDR3 is TGTGCCAGCAGTGAAGGGCTCTCCAGAGGGCAGTTCTTC.

The chain couples TRBV11-2 to TRBJ1-1; D unclear. V was cut by 2 bases and J by 4 bases, with 2 bases left in between. This CDR3 contains 11 residues. Germline loops: CDR1 SGHAT, CDR2 FQNNGV. The CDR3 reads CASSLFTEAFF. The CDR3 region has the DNA TGTGCCAGCAGCTTATTCACTGAAGCTTTCTTT.

This sequence joins TRBV15 and TRBJ2-1; D is ambiguous. The CDR3 sequence is 18 residues long. Germline V CDR1 and CDR2: LNHNV, YYDKDF (reference sequence). Trimming removed 0 bases from V and 5 bases from J, with 20 bases in between. The CDR3 DNA sequence: TGTGCCACCAGCAGAGAAACCCTCCTCCTCCCGGATAACAATGAGCAGTTCTTC. The encoded protein is CATSRETLLLPDNNEQFF.

This chain connects TRBV20-1 to TRBJ1-5; D is uncertain. The CDR3 totals 14 residues. CDR1 and CDR2 from the germline V gene are DFQATT and SNEGSKA (reference sequence). Trimming pared 3 bases from V and 9 bases from J, leaving 18 bases between. CDR3 nucleotides: TGCAGTGCTAGGGAAGCGGGCGGGTATGGGCCCCAGCATTTT. Its protein product is CSAREAGGYGPQHF.

V gene TRBV9 combines with J gene TRBJ2-1; 12 bases fit TRBD2. CDR3 length: 15 amino acids. CDR1 and CDR2 (germline): SGDLS, YYNGEE. Losses at the gene ends were 4 bases for V and 6 bases for J; bases not matched to a gene: 5. The CDR3 is CASSPTSGSPNEQFF. CDR3 bases: TGTGCCAGCAGCCCGACTAGCGGGAGCCCCAATGAGCAGTTCTTC.